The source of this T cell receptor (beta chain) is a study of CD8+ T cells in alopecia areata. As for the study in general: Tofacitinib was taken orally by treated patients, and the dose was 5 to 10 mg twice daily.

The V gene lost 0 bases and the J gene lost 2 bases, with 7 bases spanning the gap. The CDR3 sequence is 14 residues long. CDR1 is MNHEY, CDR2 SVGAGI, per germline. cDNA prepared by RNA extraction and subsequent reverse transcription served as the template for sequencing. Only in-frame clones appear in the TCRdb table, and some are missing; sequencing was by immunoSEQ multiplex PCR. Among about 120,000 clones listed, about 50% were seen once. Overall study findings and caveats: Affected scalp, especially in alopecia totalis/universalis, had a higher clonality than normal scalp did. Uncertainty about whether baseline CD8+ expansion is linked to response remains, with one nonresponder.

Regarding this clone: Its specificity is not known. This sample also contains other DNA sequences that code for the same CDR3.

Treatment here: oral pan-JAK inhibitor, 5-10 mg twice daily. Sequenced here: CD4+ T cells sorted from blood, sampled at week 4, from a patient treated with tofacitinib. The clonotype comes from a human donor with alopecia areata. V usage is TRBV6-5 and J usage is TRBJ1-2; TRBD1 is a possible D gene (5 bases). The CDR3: CASSYSGGNYGYTF. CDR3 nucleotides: TGTGCCAGCAGTTACTCCGGGGGGAACTATGGCTACACCTTC.